The entry that follows covers one TCR beta chain sequence. This record comes from a study of regulatory T cells in long-lasting Graves disease. Study-level background: A definition of persistent Graves' disease required over 5 years of antithyroid drugs plus positive TSH receptor antibodies.

The CDR3 totals 16 residues. The ends lost 0 bases at V and 2 bases at J; junction bases unmatched: 4. CDR1 is SEHNR and CDR2 is FQNEAQ in the germline V gene (reference sequence). Noted time point: persistent/refractory GD, antithyroid drugs over 5 years with positive TRAb. RNA from PBMCs was the source of the TCR library. CDR3-region Arm-PCR and iRepertoire HTBI primers produced the TCR beta libraries. In TCRdb, the multiplex PCR reads were re-called with MiXCR into one record per CDR3 protein. The repertoire holds 300,000 to 350,000 distinct CDR3 sequences, with 20% as singletons. This sequence was found in a female donor with Graves disease. The chain couples TRBV7-9 to TRBJ1-5, with 7 positions matching TRBD1. The starting material was peripheral blood mononuclear cells (PBMCs), obtained when the disease was refractory, from a patient treated with antithyroid drugs. The CDR3 loop reads CASSLARTGGNQPQHF. CDR3 DNA: TGTGCCAGCAGCTTAGCCCGGACAGGCGGCAATCAGCCCCAGCATTTT.